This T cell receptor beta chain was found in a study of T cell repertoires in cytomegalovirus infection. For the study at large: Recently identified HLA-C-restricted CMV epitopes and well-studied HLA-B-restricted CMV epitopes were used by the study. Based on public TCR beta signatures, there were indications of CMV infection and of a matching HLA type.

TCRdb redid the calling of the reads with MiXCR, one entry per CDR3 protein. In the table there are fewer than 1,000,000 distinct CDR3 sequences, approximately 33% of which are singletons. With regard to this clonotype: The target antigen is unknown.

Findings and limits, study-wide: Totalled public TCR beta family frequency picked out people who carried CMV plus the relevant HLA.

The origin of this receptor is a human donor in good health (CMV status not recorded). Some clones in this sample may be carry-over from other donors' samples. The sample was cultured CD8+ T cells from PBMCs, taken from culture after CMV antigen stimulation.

CDR3 amino acids: CASSQAWTGGNQPQHF. The DNA of the CDR3 is TGCGCCAGCAGCCAAGCCTGGACAGGGGGCAATCAGCCCCAGCATTTT. The chain is built from TRBV4-1 and TRBJ1-5; TRBD1 matches 9 bases. V shed 1 base and J 2 bases; nucleotides not matched to a gene: 3. Germline lookup yields CDR1 MGHRA and CDR2 YSYEKL. There are 16 residues in the CDR3.